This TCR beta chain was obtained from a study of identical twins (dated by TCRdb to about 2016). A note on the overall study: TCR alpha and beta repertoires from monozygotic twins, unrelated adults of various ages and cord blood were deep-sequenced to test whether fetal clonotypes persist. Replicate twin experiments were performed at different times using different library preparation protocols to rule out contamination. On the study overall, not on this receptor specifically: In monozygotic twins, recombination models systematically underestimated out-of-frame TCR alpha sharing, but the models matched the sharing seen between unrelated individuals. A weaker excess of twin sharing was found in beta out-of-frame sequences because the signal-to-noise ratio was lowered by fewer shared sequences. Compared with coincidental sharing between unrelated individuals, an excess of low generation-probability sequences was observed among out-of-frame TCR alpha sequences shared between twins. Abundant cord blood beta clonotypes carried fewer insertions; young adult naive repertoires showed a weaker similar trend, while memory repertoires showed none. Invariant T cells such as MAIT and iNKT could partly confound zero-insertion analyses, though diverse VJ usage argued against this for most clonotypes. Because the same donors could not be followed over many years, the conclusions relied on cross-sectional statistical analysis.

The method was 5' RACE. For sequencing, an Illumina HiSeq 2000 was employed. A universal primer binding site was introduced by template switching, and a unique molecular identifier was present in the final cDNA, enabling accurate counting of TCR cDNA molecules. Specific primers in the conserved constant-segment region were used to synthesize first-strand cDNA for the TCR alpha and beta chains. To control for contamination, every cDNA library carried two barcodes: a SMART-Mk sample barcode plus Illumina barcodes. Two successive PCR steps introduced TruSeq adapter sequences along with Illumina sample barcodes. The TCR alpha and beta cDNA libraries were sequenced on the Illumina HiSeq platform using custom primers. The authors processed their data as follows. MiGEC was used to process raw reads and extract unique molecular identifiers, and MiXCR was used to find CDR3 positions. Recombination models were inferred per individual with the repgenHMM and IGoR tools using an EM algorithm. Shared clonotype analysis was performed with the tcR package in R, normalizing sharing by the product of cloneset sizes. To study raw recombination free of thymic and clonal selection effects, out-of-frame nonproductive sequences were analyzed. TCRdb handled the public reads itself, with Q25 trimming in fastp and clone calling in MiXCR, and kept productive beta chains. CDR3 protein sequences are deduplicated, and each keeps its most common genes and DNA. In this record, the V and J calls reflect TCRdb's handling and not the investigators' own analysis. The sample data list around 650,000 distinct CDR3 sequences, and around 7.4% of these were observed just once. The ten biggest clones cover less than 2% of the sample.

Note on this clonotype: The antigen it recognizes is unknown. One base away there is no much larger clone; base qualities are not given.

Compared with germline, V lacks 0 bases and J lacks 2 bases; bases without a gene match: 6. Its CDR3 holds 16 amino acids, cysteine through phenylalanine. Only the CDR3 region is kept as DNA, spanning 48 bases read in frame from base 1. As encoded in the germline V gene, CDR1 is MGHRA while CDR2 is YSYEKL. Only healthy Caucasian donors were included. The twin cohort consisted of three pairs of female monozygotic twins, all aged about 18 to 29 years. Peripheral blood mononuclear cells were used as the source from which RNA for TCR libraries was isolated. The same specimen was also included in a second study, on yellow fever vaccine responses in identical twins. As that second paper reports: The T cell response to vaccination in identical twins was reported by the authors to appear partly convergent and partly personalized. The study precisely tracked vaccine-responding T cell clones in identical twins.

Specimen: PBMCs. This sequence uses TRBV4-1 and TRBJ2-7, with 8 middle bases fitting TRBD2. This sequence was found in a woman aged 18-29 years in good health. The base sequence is TGCGCCAGCAGCCAAGAGCACGCGGGGGGAACCTACGAGCAGTACTTC. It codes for CASSQEHAGGTYEQYF.